The 24 T cell receptor beta chains in this list originate from one sample, sequenced in a study of cytomegalovirus exposure and HLA in healthy donors. 13 Jbeta primers and 60 Vbeta primers were used for the PCR. The repertoire was sequenced with immunoSEQ multiplex PCR; TCRdb's copy has only in-frame clones and lacks some. This sample has around 120,000 clones, with around four fifths found just once. Specimen: PBMCs. The origin of the receptors is a man aged 60 to 75 in good health and CMV-seropositive.

The chain joins TRBV10-2 to TRBJ2-1; TRBD2 aligns across 13 bases. The CDR3 runs to 15 residues. Germline V CDR1 and CDR2: WSHSY, SAAADI. V was clipped by 4 bases and J by 3 bases; unmatched bases: 0. The CDR3 nucleotides are TGCGCCAGCAGTGGACTAGCGGGAGGCTACAATGAGCAGTTCTTC. This codes for CASSGLAGGYNEQFF.

This clone was observed a few times. The V gene is TRBV6-1, the J gene TRBJ2-7, with D maybe TRBD2 (6 bases). The CDR3 loop spans 16 amino acids. Trimming stripped 4 bases from V and 0 bases from J, with 16 bases between. Germline CDR1 MNHNS, CDR2 SASEGT. CDR3 coding DNA: TGTGCCAGCAGTGCGCTAGGAGGGGTTAGCTCCTACGAGCAGTACTTC. This encodes CASSALGGVSSYEQYF.

The rearrangement uses TRBV7-9 and TRBJ2-2; weak D call: TRBD2 (7 bases). Germline V lookup: CDR1 SEHNR, CDR2 FQNEAQ (reference sequence). The CDR3 consists of 15 residues. Deletions cut 2 bases from V and 3 bases from J, with 10 bases between. The CDR3 spells CASSLRGGDTGELFF. CDR3 bases: TGTGCCAGCAGCTTAAGGGGGGGCGACACCGGGGAGCTGTTTTTT. Full variable domain (missing parts from reference TRBV7-9 and TRBJ2-2): DTGVSQNPRHKITKRGQNVTFRCDPISEHNRLYWYRQTLGQGPEFLTYFQNEAQLEKSRLLSDRFSAERPKGSFSTLEIQRTEQGDSAMYLCASSLRGGDTGELFFGEGSRLTVL.

The rearrangement uses TRBV5-1 and TRBJ2-5; D is perhaps TRBD2 (6 bases). The J call may be mistaken, given a closer DNA end match to TRBJ2-7. CDR3 length equals 14 residues. Germline V gene data show CDR1 as SGHRS and CDR2 as YFSETQ. The chain's CDR3 is CASSVLGGAYEQYF. For the CDR3, the DNA is TGCGCCAGCAGCGTACTAGGAGGGGCCTACGAGCAGTACTTC.

The genes are TRBV6-1 and TRBJ2-7; possibly TRBD2 for D (6 bases). CDR1 and CDR2 from the germline V gene are MNHNS and SASEGT. The CDR3 totals 13 residues. The V end lost 7 bases, the J end lost 7 bases, and 17 bases lay between the germline ends. The CDR3 loop is CASIPFNGGEQYF. The CDR3 nucleotides are TGTGCCAGCATCCCGTTCAACGGAGGGGAGCAGTACTTC.

The chain links TRBV19 to TRBJ2-1, with 9 nucleotides matching TRBD2. The CDR3 is 16 residues long. Germline V gene lookup returns CDR1 LNHDA and CDR2 SQIVND (reference sequence). V lost 3 bases, J lost 7 bases, and 10 bases stayed unmatched. DNA of the CDR3: TGTGCCAGTAGTATCCCAGCGGGAGGACCTCGGAATGAGCAGTTCTTC. It codes for CASSIPAGGPRNEQFF.

For the CDR3, the DNA is TGTGCCAGCAACCGGTGGCAGGTTAATGAAAAACTGTTTTTT. Protein product: CASNRWQVNEKLFF. The chain carries TRBV28 and TRBJ1-4; D not resolved. The V end lost 7 bases, the J end lost 4 bases, and 13 bases lay between the germline ends. Germline-derived CDR1 and CDR2 are MDHEN and SYDVKM. The CDR3 loop spans 14 amino acids.

The chain recombines TRBV4-1 with TRBJ1-5; TRBD1 matches 9 bases. CDR1 is MGHRA and CDR2 is YSYEKL in the germline V gene. V trimming: 4 bases; J trimming: 6 bases; junction bases outside the gene matches: 10. The CDR3 contains 16 residues. CDR3 sequence (DNA): TGCGCCAGCAGCCCGAAACCGGGACAGGGTGGTCAGCCCCAGCATTTT. Its translation is CASSPKPGQGGQPQHF.

This sequence joins TRBV5-1 and TRBJ1-1; the D gene is possibly TRBD1 (6 bases). The CDR3 covers 14 residues. Germline CDR1 is SGHRS and CDR2 is YFSETQ. V dropped 3 bases and J dropped 1 base, with 10 bases sitting between them. The CDR3 bases are TGCGCCAGCAGCTGGGGGACATCGAACACTGAAGCTTTCTTT. This gives the protein CASSWGTSNTEAFF.

This clone has a handful of counts. The rearrangement uses TRBV5-1 and TRBJ1-2; TRBD1 agrees at 11 bases. V shed 4 bases and J 7 bases; nucleotides not matched to a gene: 3. CDR3 size: 13 residues. The germline V gene has CDR1 SGHRS and CDR2 YFSETQ. The DNA for the CDR3 is TGCGCCAGCAGCACCGGGACAGGGGGTGGCTACACCTTC. Its protein is CASSTGTGGGYTF.

The CDR3 reads CASSPGTDTDTQYF. In DNA form, the CDR3 reads TGTGCCAGCTCACCTGGGACAGACACAGATACGCAGTATTTT. V gene TRBV18 combines with J gene TRBJ2-3; 7 positions match TRBD1. Germline V CDR1 and CDR2: KGHSH, LQKENI. The V gene end was trimmed by 3 bases and the J gene end by 2 bases; junction bases not matched to a gene: 2. CDR3 length: 14 residues.

The chain uses TRBV2 and TRBJ2-3; weak D call: TRBD2 (6 bases). Per the germline V gene, CDR1 is SNHLY and CDR2 is FYNNEI. V lost 6 bases, J lost 7 bases, and 14 bases lay in between. The CDR3 is made up of 13 amino acids. The CDR3 DNA reads TGTGCCAGCAGCCTGGATGGCGGGAATACGCAGTATTTT. Translating it yields CASSLDGGNTQYF.

The J gene is TRBJ1-5, the V gene TRBV6-4; 8 bases are a match to TRBD1. This CDR3 is built from 13 residues. The trim removed 6 bases at V and 5 bases at J, leaving 3 bases unmatched. Per the germline V gene, CDR1 is MRHNA and CDR2 is SNTAGT. The CDR3 sequence: CASSVDRDQPQHF. The CDR3 coding sequence is TGTGCCAGCAGCGTGGACAGGGATCAGCCCCAGCATTTT.

The chain is built from TRBV11-2 and TRBJ2-4; 9 bases fit TRBD1. CDR1 SGHAT and CDR2 FQNNGV come from the germline V gene. CDR3 length equals 15 residues. Trimming cost V 5 bases and J 5 bases; bases outside gene matches: 7. The CDR3 nucleotides are TGTGCCAGCAGCCCGTGGGACAGGGACGAAAACATTCAGTACTTC. The encoded protein is CASSPWDRDENIQYF.

DNA of the CDR3: TGTGCCAGAAGTCGGGACAGGGTGAACCACAATGAGCAGTTCTTC. The encoded protein is CARSRDRVNHNEQFF. J is TRBJ2-1 and V is TRBV5-3; 9 nucleotides match TRBD1. TRBV5-3 is noted as an ORF with a role that remains uncertain. This CDR3 region has 15 residues. J gave up 5 bases and V 5 bases, and 8 bases lay outside the gene matches.

The V gene is TRBV27, the J gene TRBJ1-5; TRBD1 might be the D (5 bases). CDR3 size: 14 residues. Trimming shortened V by 1 base and J by 4 bases, and 8 bases separated the two germline ends. Per the germline V gene, CDR1 is MNHEY and CDR2 is SMNVEV (reference sequence). The CDR3 sequence: CASSLWRGNQPQHF. The CDR3 region has the DNA TGTGCCAGCAGTTTATGGCGGGGGAATCAGCCCCAGCATTTT.

The V gene is TRBV5-6, the J gene TRBJ1-6, with 8 bases aligning to TRBD1. Trimming cost V 3 bases and J 7 bases; bases outside gene matches: 3. The CDR3 spans 14 residues. CDR1 and CDR2 from the germline V gene are SGHDT and YYEEEE. CDR3: CASSSTGANSPLHF. CDR3 coding DNA: TGTGCCAGCAGCTCGACAGGGGCCAATTCACCCCTCCACTTT.

The count of this clone is one. In DNA form, the CDR3 reads TGTGCCGGCCACCCAATTGTAAAAAATGAAAAACTGTTTTTT. Translation: CAGHPIVKNEKLFF. The rearrangement uses TRBV9 and TRBJ1-4; D remains ambiguous. Between the trimmed V and J ends, which lost 10 bases and 5 bases, there was a span of 18 bases. The CDR3 is 14 amino acids. Germline V gene data show CDR1 as SGDLS and CDR2 as YYNGEE.

The chain links TRBV27 to TRBJ1-2, with TRBD1 matching over 7 bases. There are 17 residues in the CDR3. The V gene end was trimmed by 4 bases and the J gene end by 0 bases; junction bases not matched to a gene: 11. In germline, CDR1 is MNHEY, CDR2 SMNVEV (reference sequence). The CDR3: CASSSVTGFPTNYGYTF. The CDR3 region has the DNA TGTGCCAGCAGTTCGGTGACAGGGTTCCCCACTAACTATGGCTACACCTTC.

This chain links TRBV10-1 with TRBJ1-6; the D is unclear. The germline V and J ends were trimmed by 4 bases and 2 bases, with 9 bases remaining between them. Germline V gene data show CDR1 as WNHNN and CDR2 as SYGVQD (reference sequence). This CDR3 has 15 residues. In DNA, the CDR3 is TGCGCCAGCAGTGCGGCGGTGACCTATAATTCACCCCTCCACTTT. It yields the protein CASSAAVTYNSPLHF.

The rearrangement joins TRBV30 to TRBJ1-5; no reliable D call. Trimming removed 0 bases from V and 3 bases from J, with 6 bases in between. Germline CDR1 GTSNPN, CDR2 SVGIG (reference sequence). This CDR3 has 13 residues. The CDR3 loop is CAWSVRANQPQHF. CDR3 nucleotide sequence: TGTGCCTGGAGTGTACGCGCCAATCAGCCCCAGCATTTT.

V is TRBV5-4 and J is TRBJ1-6, with a tentative D call TRBD1 (5 bases). The germline V gene has CDR1 SGHNT and CDR2 YYREEE (reference sequence). V gave up 2 bases and J gave up 0 bases, with 18 bases separating them. The CDR3 runs 19 residues. The chain's CDR3 is CASSFSRGVGSSYNSPLHF. As DNA, the CDR3 is TGTGCCAGCAGCTTTTCAAGGGGTGTGGGTAGCTCCTATAATTCACCCCTCCACTTT.

The chain combines TRBV2 with TRBJ1-4, with D hard to call. With 10 bases removed from V and 5 bases from J, the gap between germline ends came to 14 bases. The CDR3 length is 13 residues. Germline CDR1 reads SNHLY; CDR2 reads FYNNEI. The CDR3 loop is CATLPRVNEKLFF. The CDR3, as DNA: TGTGCCACCCTTCCCCGGGTGAATGAAAAACTGTTTTTT.

The chain combines TRBV18 with TRBJ1-1; D remains unclear. Germline values: CDR1 KGHSH, CDR2 LQKENI. This CDR3 has 16 residues. The germline V and J ends were trimmed by 1 base and 3 bases, with 15 bases remaining between them. Written as DNA, the CDR3 is TGTGCCAGCTCACCACTGTTGGTACGGGAGGACACTGAAGCTTTCTTT. It yields the protein CASSPLLVREDTEAFF.